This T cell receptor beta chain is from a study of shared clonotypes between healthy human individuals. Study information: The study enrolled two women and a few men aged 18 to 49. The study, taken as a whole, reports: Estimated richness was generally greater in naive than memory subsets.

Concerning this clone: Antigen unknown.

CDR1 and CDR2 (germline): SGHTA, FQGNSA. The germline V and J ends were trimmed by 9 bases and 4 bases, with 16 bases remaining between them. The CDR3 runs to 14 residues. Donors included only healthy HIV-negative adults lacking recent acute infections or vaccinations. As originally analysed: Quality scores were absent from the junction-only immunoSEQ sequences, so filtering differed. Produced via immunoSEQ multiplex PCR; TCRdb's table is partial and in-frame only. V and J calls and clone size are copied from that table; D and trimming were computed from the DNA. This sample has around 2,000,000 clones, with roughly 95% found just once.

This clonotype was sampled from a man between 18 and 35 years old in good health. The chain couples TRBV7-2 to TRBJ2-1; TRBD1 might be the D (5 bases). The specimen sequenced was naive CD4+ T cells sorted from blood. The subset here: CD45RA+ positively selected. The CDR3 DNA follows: TGTGCCAGTCATGGCCTGGACAAGTACAATGAGCAGTTCTTC. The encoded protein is CASHGLDKYNEQFF.